The T cell receptor (beta chain) under discussion was sequenced for a study of shared clonotypes between healthy human individuals. This CDR3 has 17 residues. The germline V gene encodes CDR1 SGHRS and CDR2 YFSETQ. The junction had 7 bases not matched to a gene; V was cut back by 0 bases and J by 2 bases. Sequencing was performed with immunoSEQ multiplex PCR; in TCRdb, only in-frame clones are kept and a portion is missing. The table records more than 2 million clones, 90% to 96% of them present only once. The receptor was derived from a man aged 18 to 29 in good health. The chain recombines TRBV5-1 with TRBJ2-1, with 8 bases that match TRBD1. Material: naive CD4+ T cells sorted from blood. Specified subset: CD45RA+ positively selected. The CDR3 sequence is CASSLDPQGVTYNEQFF. For the CDR3, the DNA is TGCGCCAGCAGCTTGGACCCACAGGGGGTGACCTACAATGAGCAGTTCTTC.